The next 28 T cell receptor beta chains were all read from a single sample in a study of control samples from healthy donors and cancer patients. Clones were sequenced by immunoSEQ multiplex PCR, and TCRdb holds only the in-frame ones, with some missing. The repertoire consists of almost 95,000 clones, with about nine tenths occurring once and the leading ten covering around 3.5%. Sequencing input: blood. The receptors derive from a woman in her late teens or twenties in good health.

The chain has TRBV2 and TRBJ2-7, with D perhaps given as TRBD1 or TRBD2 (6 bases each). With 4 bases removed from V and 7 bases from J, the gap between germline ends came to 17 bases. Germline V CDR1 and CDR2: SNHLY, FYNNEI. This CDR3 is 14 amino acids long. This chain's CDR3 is CASSGRGASNEQYF. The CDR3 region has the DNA TGTGCCAGCAGTGGTAGGGGGGCGTCTAATGAGCAGTACTTC.

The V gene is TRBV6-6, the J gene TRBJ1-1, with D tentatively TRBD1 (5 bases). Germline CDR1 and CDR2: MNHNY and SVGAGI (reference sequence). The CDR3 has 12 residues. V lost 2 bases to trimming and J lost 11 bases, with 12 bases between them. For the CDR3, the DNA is TGTGCCAGCAGTTACGAGGGGACCAATGCTTTCTTT. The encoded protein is CASSYEGTNAFF.

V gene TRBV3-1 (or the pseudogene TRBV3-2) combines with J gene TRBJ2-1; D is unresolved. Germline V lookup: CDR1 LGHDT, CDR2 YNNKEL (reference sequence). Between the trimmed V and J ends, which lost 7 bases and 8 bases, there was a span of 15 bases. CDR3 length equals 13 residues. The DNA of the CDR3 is TGTGCCAGCACCCCAATTGGGGTTCATGAGCAGTTCTTC. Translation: CASTPIGVHEQFF.

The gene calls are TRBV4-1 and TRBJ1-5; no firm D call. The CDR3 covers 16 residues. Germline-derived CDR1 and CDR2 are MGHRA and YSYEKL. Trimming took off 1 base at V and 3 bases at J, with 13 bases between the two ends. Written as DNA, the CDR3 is TGCGCCAGCAGCCAAGGGCCTCAGAGATACAATCAGCCCCAGCATTTT. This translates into CASSQGPQRYNQPQHF.

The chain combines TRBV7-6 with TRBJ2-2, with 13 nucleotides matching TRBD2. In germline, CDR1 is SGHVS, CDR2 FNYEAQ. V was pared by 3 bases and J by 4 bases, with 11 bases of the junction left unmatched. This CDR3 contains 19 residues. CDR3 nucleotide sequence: TGTGCCAGCAGCTTCCCCGGGACAGGGACTAGCGGGGTCACCGGGGAGCTGTTTTTT. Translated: CASSFPGTGTSGVTGELFF.

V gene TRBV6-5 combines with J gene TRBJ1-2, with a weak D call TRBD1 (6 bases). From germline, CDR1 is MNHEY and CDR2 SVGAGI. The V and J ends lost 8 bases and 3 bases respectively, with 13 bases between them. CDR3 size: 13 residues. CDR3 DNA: TGTGCCAGCTTAGGGGGACGCGACTATGGCTACACCTTC. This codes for CASLGGRDYGYTF.

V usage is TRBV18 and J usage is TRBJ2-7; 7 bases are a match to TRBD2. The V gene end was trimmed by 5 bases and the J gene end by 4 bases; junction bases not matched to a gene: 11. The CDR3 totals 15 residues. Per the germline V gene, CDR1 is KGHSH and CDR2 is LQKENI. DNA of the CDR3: TGTGCCAGCTCATCTGGAGGGACTACGACTTACGAGCAGTACTTC. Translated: CASSSGGTTTYEQYF.

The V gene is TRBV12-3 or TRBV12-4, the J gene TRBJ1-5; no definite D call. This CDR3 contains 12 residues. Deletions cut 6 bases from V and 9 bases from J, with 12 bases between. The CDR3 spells CASSPDRWPQHF. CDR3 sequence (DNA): TGTGCCAGCAGCCCTGACCGGTGGCCCCAGCATTTT.

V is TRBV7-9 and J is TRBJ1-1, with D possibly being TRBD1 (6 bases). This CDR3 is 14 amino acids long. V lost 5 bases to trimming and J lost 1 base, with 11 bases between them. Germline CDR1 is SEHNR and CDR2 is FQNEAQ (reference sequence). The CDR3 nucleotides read TGTGCCAGCAGCCATTGGACAGCGAACACTGAAGCTTTCTTT. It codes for CASSHWTANTEAFF.

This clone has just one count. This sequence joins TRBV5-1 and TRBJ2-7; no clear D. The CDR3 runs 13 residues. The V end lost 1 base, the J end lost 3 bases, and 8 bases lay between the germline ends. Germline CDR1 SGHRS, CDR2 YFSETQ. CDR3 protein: CASSLTPVYEQYF. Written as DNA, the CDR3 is TGCGCCAGCAGCTTGACACCAGTCTACGAGCAGTACTTC.

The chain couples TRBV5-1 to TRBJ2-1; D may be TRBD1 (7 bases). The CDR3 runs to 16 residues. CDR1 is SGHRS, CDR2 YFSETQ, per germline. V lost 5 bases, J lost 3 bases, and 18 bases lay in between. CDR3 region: CASRTSGGPLYNEQFF. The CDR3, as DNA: TGCGCCAGCAGGACCTCAGGGGGGCCCCTCTACAATGAGCAGTTCTTC.

CDR3 protein: CASSGSAGTYEQYF. CDR3 nucleotide sequence: TGTGCCAGCAGTGGTAGCGCAGGTACCTACGAGCAGTACTTC. The V gene is TRBV3-1 (or the pseudogene TRBV3-2), the J gene TRBJ2-7; D perhaps matches TRBD2 (5 bases). Between the trimmed V and J ends, which lost 6 bases and 2 bases, there was a span of 14 bases. This CDR3 has 14 residues. CDR1 and CDR2 from the germline V gene are LGHDT and YNNKEL (reference sequence).

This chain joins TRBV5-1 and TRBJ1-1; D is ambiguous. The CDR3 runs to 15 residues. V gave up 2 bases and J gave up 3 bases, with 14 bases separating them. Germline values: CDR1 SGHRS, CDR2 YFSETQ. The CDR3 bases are TGCGCCAGCAGCTTTAGGATGCGAAGGCACACTGAAGCTTTCTTT. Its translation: CASSFRMRRHTEAFF.

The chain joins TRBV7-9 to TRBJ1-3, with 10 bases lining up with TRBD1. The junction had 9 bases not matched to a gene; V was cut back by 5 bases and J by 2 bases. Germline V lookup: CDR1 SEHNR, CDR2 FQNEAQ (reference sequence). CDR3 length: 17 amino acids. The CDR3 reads CASSHPGQGIPGNTIYF. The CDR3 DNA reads TGTGCCAGCAGCCATCCGGGACAGGGGATTCCTGGAAACACCATATATTTT. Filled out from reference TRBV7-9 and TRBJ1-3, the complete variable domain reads DTGVSQNPRHKITKRGQNVTFRCDPISEHNRLYWYRQTLGQGPEFLTYFQNEAQLEKSRLLSDRFSAERPKGSFSTLEIQRTEQGDSAMYLCASSHPGQGIPGNTIYFGEGSWLTVV.

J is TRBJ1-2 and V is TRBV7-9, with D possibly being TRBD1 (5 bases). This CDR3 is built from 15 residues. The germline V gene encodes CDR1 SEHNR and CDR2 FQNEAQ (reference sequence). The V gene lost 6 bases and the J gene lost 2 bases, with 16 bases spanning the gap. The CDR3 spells CASSRGTGLNYGYTF. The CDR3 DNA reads TGTGCCAGCAGTAGAGGCACAGGATTAAACTATGGCTACACCTTC.

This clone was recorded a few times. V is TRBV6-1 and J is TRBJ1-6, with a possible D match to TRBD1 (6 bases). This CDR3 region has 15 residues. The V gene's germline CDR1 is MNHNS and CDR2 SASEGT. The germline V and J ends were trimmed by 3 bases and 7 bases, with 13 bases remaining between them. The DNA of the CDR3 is TGTGCCAGCAGTGAGGTACAGGGTAACAATTCACCCCTCCACTTT. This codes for CASSEVQGNNSPLHF.

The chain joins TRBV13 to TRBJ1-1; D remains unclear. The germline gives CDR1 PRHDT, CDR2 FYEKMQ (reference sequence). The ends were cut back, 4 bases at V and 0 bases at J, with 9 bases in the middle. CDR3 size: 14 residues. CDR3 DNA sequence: TGTGCCAGCAGCTCGGACGGTCTGAACACTGAAGCTTTCTTT. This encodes CASSSDGLNTEAFF.

The CDR3 reads CASKLKAGYTF. CDR3 DNA: TGTGCCAGCAAACTAAAGGCCGGCTACACCTTC. The V gene is TRBV12-3 or TRBV12-4, the J gene TRBJ1-2; D ambiguous. V was pared by 7 bases and J by 8 bases, with 11 bases between. CDR3 length: 11 residues.

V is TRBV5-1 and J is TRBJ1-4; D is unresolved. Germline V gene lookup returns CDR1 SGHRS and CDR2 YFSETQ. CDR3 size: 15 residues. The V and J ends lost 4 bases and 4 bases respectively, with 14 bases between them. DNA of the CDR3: TGCGCCAGCAGCAAATCGGACGGGGTTAATGAAAAACTGTTTTTT. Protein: CASSKSDGVNEKLFF.

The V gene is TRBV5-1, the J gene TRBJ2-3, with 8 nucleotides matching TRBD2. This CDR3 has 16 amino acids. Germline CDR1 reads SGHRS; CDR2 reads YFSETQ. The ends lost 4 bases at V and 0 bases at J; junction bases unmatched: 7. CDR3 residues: CASSVGLDASTDTQYF. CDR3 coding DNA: TGCGCCAGCAGCGTGGGACTAGACGCAAGCACAGATACGCAGTATTTT. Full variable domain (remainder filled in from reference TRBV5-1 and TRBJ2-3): KAGVTQTPRYLIKTRGQQVTLSCSPISGHRSVSWYQQTPGQGLQFLFEYFSETQRNKGNFPGRFSGRQFSNSRSEMNVSTLELGDSALYLCASSVGLDASTDTQYFGPGTRLTVL.

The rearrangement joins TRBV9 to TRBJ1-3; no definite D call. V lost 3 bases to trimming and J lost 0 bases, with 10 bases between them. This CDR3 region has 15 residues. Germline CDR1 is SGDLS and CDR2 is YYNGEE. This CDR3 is CASSGDIGSGNTIYF. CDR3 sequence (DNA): TGTGCCAGCAGCGGAGACATCGGCTCTGGAAACACCATATATTTT.

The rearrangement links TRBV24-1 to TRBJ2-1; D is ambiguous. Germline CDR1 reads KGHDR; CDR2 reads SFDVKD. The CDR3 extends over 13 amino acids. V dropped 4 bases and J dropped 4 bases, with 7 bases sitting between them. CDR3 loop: CATSDPVYNEQFF. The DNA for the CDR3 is TGTGCCACCAGTGACCCCGTTTACAATGAGCAGTTCTTC.

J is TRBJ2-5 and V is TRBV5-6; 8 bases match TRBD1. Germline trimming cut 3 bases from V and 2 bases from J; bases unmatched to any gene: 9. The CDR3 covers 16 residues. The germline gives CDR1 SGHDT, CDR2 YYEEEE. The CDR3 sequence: CASSSDRGLTQETQYF. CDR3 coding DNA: TGTGCCAGCAGCTCTGACAGGGGACTGACTCAAGAGACCCAGTACTTC. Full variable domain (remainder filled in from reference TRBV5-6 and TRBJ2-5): DAGVTQSPTHLIKTRGQQVTLRCSPKSGHDTVSWYQQALGQGPQFIFQYYEEEERQRGNFPDRFSGHQFPNYSSELNVNALLLGDSALYLCASSSDRGLTQETQYFGPGTRLLVL.

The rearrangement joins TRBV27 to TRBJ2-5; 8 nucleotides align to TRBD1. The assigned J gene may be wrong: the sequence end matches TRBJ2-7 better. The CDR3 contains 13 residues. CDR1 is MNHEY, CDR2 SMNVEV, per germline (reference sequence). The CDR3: CASSKGQAYEQYF. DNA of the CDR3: TGTGCCAGCAGTAAGGGACAGGCCTACGAGCAGTACTTC.

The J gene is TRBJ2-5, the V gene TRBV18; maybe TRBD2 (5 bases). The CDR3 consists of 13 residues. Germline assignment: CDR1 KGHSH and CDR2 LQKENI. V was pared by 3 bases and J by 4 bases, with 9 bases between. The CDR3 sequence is CASSPGLRETQYF. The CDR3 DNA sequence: TGTGCCAGCTCACCCGGACTCCGAGAGACCCAGTACTTC.

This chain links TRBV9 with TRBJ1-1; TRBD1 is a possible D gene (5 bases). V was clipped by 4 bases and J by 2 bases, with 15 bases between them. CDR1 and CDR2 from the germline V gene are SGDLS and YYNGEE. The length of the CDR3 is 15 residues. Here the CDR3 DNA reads TGTGCCAGCAGCCCCTTTGGGGCTGACAACACTGAAGCTTTCTTT. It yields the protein CASSPFGADNTEAFF. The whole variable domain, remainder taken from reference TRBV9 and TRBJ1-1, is DSGVTQTPKHLITATGQRVTLRCSPRSGDLSVYWYQQSLDQGLQFLIQYYNGEERAKGNILERFSAQQFPDLHSELNLSSLELGDSALYFCASSPFGADNTEAFFGQGTRLTVV.

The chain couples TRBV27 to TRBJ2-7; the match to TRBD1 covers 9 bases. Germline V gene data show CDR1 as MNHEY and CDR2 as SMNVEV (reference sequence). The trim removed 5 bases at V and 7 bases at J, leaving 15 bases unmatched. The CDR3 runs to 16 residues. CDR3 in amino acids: CASSPQPRDRAWEQYF. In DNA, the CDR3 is TGTGCCAGCAGTCCCCAGCCCCGGGACAGGGCATGGGAGCAGTACTTC.

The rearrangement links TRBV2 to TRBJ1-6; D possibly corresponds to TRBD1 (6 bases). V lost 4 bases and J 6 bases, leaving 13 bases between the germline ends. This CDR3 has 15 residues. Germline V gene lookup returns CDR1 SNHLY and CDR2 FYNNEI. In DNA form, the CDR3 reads TGTGCCAGCAGTGTGTACAGGGTCATTAATTCACCCCTCCACTTT. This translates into CASSVYRVINSPLHF.